The rows below give T cell receptor beta chains drawn from one sample of a study of T cells in Graves' hyperthyroidism and ophthalmopathy. MiXCR, run by TCRdb on the multiplex PCR reads, gives a single entry per CDR3 protein. Seen here are more than 300,000 distinct CDR3 sequences, 15% to 20% observed once, and the top ten hold 40%. Material: blood. Receptors originate from a man younger than 35 with Graves' ophthalmopathy. The CDR3 runs from the conserved cysteine through the conserved F or W. The D gene is left open where the match is weak. Some rows mark clone size as missing; the rest say once, few, many or name a class of expanded clone.

d_gene: TRBD1; abundance: many; j_gene: TRBJ1-6; v_gene: TRBV5-1; CDR3aa: CASSSPGQGYSPLHF; CDR3nt: TGCGCCAGCAGCTCCCCGGGACAGGGGTATTCACCCCTCCACTTT
d_gene: -; abundance: few; j_gene: TRBJ1-5; v_gene: TRBV6-6; CDR3aa: CASSYSRASRNLPPQHF; CDR3nt: TGTGCCAGCAGTTACTCCCGGGCATCCCGTAACCTACCGCCCCAGCATTTT
d_gene: TRBD1; abundance: few; j_gene: TRBJ1-1; v_gene: TRBV3-1; CDR3aa: CASSQEWRDRGLEAFF; CDR3nt: TGTGCCAGCAGCCAAGAGTGGCGGGACAGGGGGCTTGAAGCTTTCTTT
d_gene: -; abundance: once; j_gene: TRBJ1-5; v_gene: TRBV5-5; CDR3aa: CASSPQPGQPQHF; CDR3nt: TGTGCCAGCAGCCCCCAACCCGGTCAGCCCCAGCATTTT
d_gene: TRBD2; abundance: few; j_gene: TRBJ2-1; v_gene: TRBV5-6; CDR3aa: CASSPGGASGFPLGQFF; CDR3nt: TGTGCCAGCAGCCCCGGAGGCGCTAGCGGGTTTCCCCTGGGGCAGTTCTTC
d_gene: TRBD1; abundance: many; j_gene: TRBJ2-7; v_gene: TRBV5-1; CDR3aa: CASSGMGQGYEQYF; CDR3nt: TGCGCCAGCAGCGGGATGGGACAGGGTTACGAGCAGTACTTC
d_gene: TRBD2; abundance: -; j_gene: TRBJ2-5; v_gene: TRBV11-1; CDR3aa: CASSPASTSGDQETQYF; CDR3nt: TGTGCCAGCAGTCCGGCTTCGACTAGCGGGGACCAAGAGACCCAGTACTTC
d_gene: -; abundance: many; j_gene: TRBJ1-2; v_gene: TRBV27; CDR3aa: CASSFRGSNYGYTF; CDR3nt: TGTGCCAGCAGTTTTAGGGGCAGTAACTATGGCTACACCTTC
d_gene: -; abundance: few; j_gene: TRBJ2-7; v_gene: TRBV24-1; CDR3aa: CATSDLRSPGNSYEQYF; CDR3nt: TGTGCCACCAGTGATTTGCGGTCCCCAGGCAATTCCTACGAGCAGTACTTC
d_gene: -; abundance: many; j_gene: TRBJ2-5; v_gene: TRBV7-9; CDR3aa: CASSPAVETQYF; CDR3nt: TGTGCCAGCAGCCCCGCGGTGGAGACCCAGTACTTC
d_gene: -; abundance: -; j_gene: TRBJ2-7; v_gene: TRBV4-1; CDR3aa: CASSQEYREAYEQYF; CDR3nt: TGCGCCAGCAGCCAAGAATACAGGGAGGCCTACGAGCAGTACTTC
d_gene: TRBD1; abundance: many; j_gene: TRBJ1-5; v_gene: TRBV19; CDR3aa: CASSTVWTGGQPQHF; CDR3nt: TGTGCCAGTAGTACCGTTTGGACAGGGGGGCAGCCCCAGCATTTT
d_gene: TRBD1; abundance: few; j_gene: TRBJ1-2; v_gene: TRBV18; CDR3aa: CASSPPSTGHYGYTF; CDR3nt: TGTGCCAGCTCACCTCCCTCGACAGGGCACTATGGCTACACCTTC
d_gene: -; abundance: -; j_gene: TRBJ2-2; v_gene: TRBV10-3; CDR3aa: CAIMGQETGELFF; CDR3nt: TGTGCCATCATGGGGCAGGAAACCGGGGAGCTGTTTTTT
d_gene: -; abundance: many; j_gene: TRBJ2-1; v_gene: TRBV7-2; CDR3aa: CASSYGLTSSYNEQFF; CDR3nt: TGTGCCAGCAGCTACGGACTTACGAGCTCCTACAATGAGCAGTTCTTC
d_gene: TRBD1; abundance: once; j_gene: TRBJ2-1; v_gene: TRBV28; CDR3aa: CASSRTGKEQFF; CDR3nt: TGTGCCAGCAGTCGGACAGGGAAAGAGCAGTTCTTC
d_gene: TRBD2; abundance: many; j_gene: TRBJ2-2; v_gene: TRBV11-2; CDR3aa: CASTPSGGAWELFF; CDR3nt: TGTGCCAGCACCCCTAGCGGGGGGGCCTGGGAGCTGTTTTTT
d_gene: TRBD2; abundance: -; j_gene: TRBJ2-2; v_gene: TRBV6-1; CDR3aa: CATTRLAGAGGELFF; CDR3nt: TGTGCCACCACCCGACTAGCGGGAGCGGGCGGGGAGCTGTTTTTT
d_gene: TRBD2; abundance: few; j_gene: TRBJ2-3; v_gene: TRBV7-2; CDR3aa: CASSRRLLAGGRTDTQYF; CDR3nt: TGTGCCAGCAGCCGGAGACTTCTAGCGGGGGGCCGCACAGATACGCAGTATTTT
d_gene: -; abundance: -; j_gene: TRBJ1-6; v_gene: TRBV7-3; CDR3aa: CASSTSPGLNSPLHF; CDR3nt: TGTGCCAGCAGCACAAGCCCGGGACTGAATTCACCCCTCCACTTT
d_gene: -; abundance: many; j_gene: TRBJ1-2; v_gene: TRBV7-8; CDR3aa: CASSLPLNSGGYTF; CDR3nt: TGTGCCAGCAGCTTACCCCTAAACTCAGGTGGCTACACCTTC
d_gene: TRBD1; abundance: many; j_gene: TRBJ1-4; v_gene: TRBV9; CDR3aa: CASSATGAQEKLFF; CDR3nt: TGTGCCAGCAGCGCGACAGGGGCTCAGGAAAAACTGTTTTTT
d_gene: -; abundance: few; j_gene: TRBJ2-1; v_gene: TRBV5-4; CDR3aa: CASSLDRGWDSQFF; CDR3nt: TGTGCCAGCAGCTTGGATAGGGGGTGGGACTCTCAGTTCTTC
d_gene: TRBD2; abundance: -; j_gene: TRBJ2-7; v_gene: TRBV20-1; CDR3aa: CSARKLAWTYEQYF; CDR3nt: TGCAGTGCTAGAAAACTAGCGTGGACCTACGAGCAGTACTTC
d_gene: TRBD1; abundance: many; j_gene: TRBJ2-2; v_gene: TRBV7-8; CDR3aa: CASSPDRGRWTGELFF; CDR3nt: TGTGCCAGCAGCCCGGACAGGGGGCGATGGACCGGGGAGCTGTTTTTT
d_gene: -; abundance: -; j_gene: TRBJ2-1; v_gene: TRBV5-6; CDR3aa: CASSLEGGPLRSWTNEQFF; CDR3nt: TGTGCCAGCAGCTTGGAGGGGGGGCCCCTCCGTTCCTGGACGAATGAGCAGTTCTTC
d_gene: -; abundance: many; j_gene: TRBJ2-7; v_gene: TRBV6-1; CDR3aa: CASREEDYEQYF; CDR3nt: TGTGCCAGCAGGGAGGAGGACTACGAGCAGTACTTC
d_gene: -; abundance: many; j_gene: TRBJ2-5; v_gene: TRBV9; CDR3aa: CASSVGQGRETQYF; CDR3nt: TGTGCCAGCAGCGTAGGGCAGGGAAGGGAGACCCAGTACTTC
d_gene: TRBD1; abundance: -; j_gene: TRBJ2-1; v_gene: TRBV6-1; CDR3aa: CASSTGQGRETQFF; CDR3nt: TGTGCCAGCAGTACGGGACAGGGACGAGAGACCCAGTTCTTC
d_gene: -; abundance: few; j_gene: TRBJ1-5; v_gene: TRBV6-1; CDR3aa: CASSEIDGQPQHF; CDR3nt: TGTGCCAGCAGTGAAATCGACGGACAGCCCCAGCATTTT
d_gene: TRBD1; abundance: many; j_gene: TRBJ1-2; v_gene: TRBV5-1; CDR3aa: CASSYQTGSAGYTF; CDR3nt: TGCGCCAGCAGCTACCAGACAGGGTCGGCTGGCTACACCTTC
d_gene: TRBD2; abundance: few; j_gene: TRBJ2-1; v_gene: TRBV20-1; CDR3aa: CSARRTSGSYNEQFF; CDR3nt: TGCAGTGCTAGGAGGACTAGCGGGTCCTACAATGAGCAGTTCTTC
d_gene: -; abundance: many; j_gene: TRBJ2-3; v_gene: TRBV6-1; CDR3aa: CASSYQDGTDTQYF; CDR3nt: TGTGCCAGCAGTTATCAGGATGGCACAGATACGCAGTATTTT
d_gene: TRBD1; abundance: many; j_gene: TRBJ1-4; v_gene: TRBV9; CDR3aa: CASSATDRVWGEKLFF; CDR3nt: TGTGCCAGCAGCGCGACCGACAGGGTTTGGGGTGAAAAACTGTTTTTT
d_gene: -; abundance: -; j_gene: TRBJ2-1; v_gene: TRBV7-2; CDR3aa: CASSLAFTRGNEQFF; CDR3nt: TGTGCCAGCAGCTTAGCTTTTACAAGGGGGAATGAGCAGTTCTTC
d_gene: -; abundance: many; j_gene: TRBJ1-1; v_gene: TRBV6-1; CDR3aa: CASRGMNTEAFF; CDR3nt: TGTGCCAGCAGAGGGATGAACACTGAAGCTTTCTTT
d_gene: TRBD1; abundance: many; j_gene: TRBJ1-1; v_gene: TRBV5-1; CDR3aa: CASSKGAVNTEAFF; CDR3nt: TGCGCCAGCAGCAAGGGGGCGGTGAACACTGAAGCTTTCTTT